This is a list of T cell receptor delta chains from one sample in a study of gamma-delta T cells after stem cell transplantation. TCRdb called clones anew from the RT-PCR reads with CATT. The sample gives some 3,500 delta-chain clones, around an eighth of which show up once; 3% to 3.5% is in the top ten. What was sequenced was gamma-delta T cells. These receptors came from a human donor. It is not recorded whose cells these are; they may come from a transplant donor. Both conserved end residues are part of each CDR3. A D gene is named only where the DNA matches it firmly. Size is omitted from some rows. Given values are once, few, many or a class for expanded clones.

V	J	size	D	CDR3	DNA
TRDV1	TRDJ1	.	.	CALGPHYRQPSYKLETLGDRYTDKLIF	TGTGCTCTTGGGCCCCACTATCGTCAGCCTTCCTACAAATTGGAGACTCTGGGGGACCGGTACACCGATAAACTCATCTTT
TRDV1	TRDJ1	.	TRDD3	CALGGLKGNFTGGSPHKLIF	TGTGCTCTTGGGGGACTAAAGGGGAACTTTACTGGGGGATCACCCCATAAACTCATCTTT
TRDV1	TRDJ2	few	TRDD3	CALGELFGGYTLLTAQLFF	TGTGCTCTTGGGGAACTTTTCGGGGGATACACTCTTTTGACAGCACAACTCTTCTTT
TRDV1	TRDJ2	.	TRDD3	CALGEGLPRITGGPPKTAQLFF	TGTGCTCTTGGGGAAGGCCTTCCACGAATTACTGGGGGCCCCCCAAAGACAGCACAACTCTTCTTT
TRDV1	TRDJ1	.	.	CALGPNPGVPSYGRDTAYDKLIF	TGTGCTCTTGGGCCCAATCCGGGGGTCCCTTCCTACGGGAGGGATACGGCCTACGATAAACTCATCTTT
TRDV1	TRDJ1	few	.	CALGEEKRGDKRGTDKLIF	TGTGCTCTTGGGGAAGAAAAACGGGGGGACAAACGCGGCACCGATAAACTCATCTTT
TRDV1	TRDJ1	few	.	CALGASSPLGPGPTDKLIF	TGTGCTCTTGGGGCCTCTTCCCCCCTTGGACCGGGACCCACCGATAAACTCATCTTT
TRDV1	TRDJ1	.	.	CALGPPTLPYTEKLIF	TGTGCTCTTGGGCCACCTACGCTCCCATATACTGAAAAACTCATCTTT
TRDV1	TRDJ1	.	TRDD3	CALGCEFRLGDTGGTDKLIF	TGTGCTCTTGGGTGCGAATTCCGACTGGGGGATACGGGAGGCACCGATAAACTCATCTTT
TRDV1	TRDJ1	.	.	CALAFLRGTGGTFYTDKLIF	TGTGCTCTGGCCTTCCTACGGGGTACTGGGGGGACCTTTTACACCGATAAACTCATCTTT
TRDV3	TRDJ1	medium-sized	TRDD3	CAERYWGIYLFGKLIF	TGTGCCGAACGTTACTGGGGGATCTACCTTTTCGGTAAACTCATCTTT
TRDV1	TRDJ1	few	.	CALGEPGTTEPLVDTPLYTDKLIF	TGTGCTCTTGGGGAACCGGGGACTACCGAACCACTGGTGGATACACCCCTATACACCGATAAACTCATCTTT
TRDV1	TRDJ3	.	.	CALGAESDIRVTRQMFF	TGTGCTCTTGGGGCGGAATCGGACATACGTGTCACCCGACAGATGTTTTTC
TRDV3	TRDJ1	few	.	CAFRIPVVLGPGADKLIF	TGTGCCTTTCGGATTCCGGTTGTACTGGGACCCGGGGCCGATAAACTCATCTTT
TRDV3	TRDJ1	few	TRDD3	CAFLPSAPPFTGGYTDKLIF	TGTGCCTTCCTACCTTCCGCTCCCCCGTTTACTGGGGGATACACCGATAAACTCATCTTT
TRDV1	TRDJ1	few	TRDD3	CALGELPPPVLGDRNPGRNTDKLIF	TGTGCTCTTGGGGAACTCCCCCCTCCAGTACTGGGGGATAGGAATCCCGGACGGAACACCGATAAACTCATCTTT
TRDV1	TRDJ1	.	.	CALGGRDRKSPGTDKLIF	TGTGCTCTTGGGGGCCGGGATCGTAAGTCTCCCGGTACCGATAAACTCATCTTT